The next 26 T cell receptor beta chains were all read from a single sample in a study of blood T cell repertoires in COVID-19. Measured with immunoSEQ multiplex PCR; TCRdb has only the in-frame clones, and not every one. This sample has 200,000 or so clones, with roughly 84% found just once. The sample was peripheral blood. The receptors were sampled from a human donor in a cohort sampled during active COVID-19.

The chain couples TRBV6-1 to TRBJ1-2, with a tentative D call TRBD1 (5 bases). V gave up 0 bases and J gave up 4 bases, with 9 bases separating them. Germline V lookup: CDR1 MNHNS, CDR2 SASEGT. The CDR3 has 14 amino acids. CDR3 residues: CASSEAAGTYGYTF. CDR3 DNA sequence: TGTGCCAGCAGTGAAGCCGCGGGGACCTATGGCTACACCTTC.

This clone has only a few counts. The chain carries TRBV29-1 and TRBJ2-3; perhaps TRBD2 as D (6 bases). Germline V lookup: CDR1 SQVTM, CDR2 ANQGSEA. The CDR3 spans 15 residues. Trimming removed 1 base at V and 8 bases at J, with 19 bases between. The CDR3 loop is CSVEVFQAGVGTQYF. As DNA, the CDR3 is TGCAGCGTTGAAGTCTTCCAAGCGGGCGTGGGTACGCAGTATTTT.

The chain couples TRBV18 to TRBJ2-5, with 12 bases identical to TRBD2. The CDR3 loop spans 15 amino acids. From germline, CDR1 is KGHSH and CDR2 LQKENI. V lost 1 base to trimming and J lost 4 bases; unmatched junction nucleotides: 1. The CDR3 bases are TGTGCCAGCTCACCACGACTAGCGGGAGTAGAGACCCAGTACTTC. Translation: CASSPRLAGVETQYF. Full variable domain (remainder filled in from reference TRBV18 and TRBJ2-5): NAGVMQNPRHLVRRRGQEARLRCSPMKGHSHVYWYRQLPEEGLKFMVYLQKENIIDESGMPKERFSAEFPKEGPSILRIQQVVRGDSAAYFCASSPRLAGVETQYFGPGTRLLVL.

This clone was recorded only once. V usage is TRBV6-7 and J usage is TRBJ2-1; D perhaps matches TRBD2 (6 bases). TRBV6-7 is labeled an ORF, and its function is uncertain. The CDR3 has 16 residues. V gave up 0 bases and J gave up 5 bases, with 14 bases separating them. The CDR3 loop reads CASSYSLPRGHNEQFF. CDR3 DNA: TGTGCCAGCAGTTACTCGTTGCCGCGGGGACACAATGAGCAGTTCTTC.

V and J are TRBV19 and TRBJ2-1, with unresolved D. CDR3 size: 15 residues. Trimming shortened V by 6 bases and J by 3 bases, and 15 bases separated the two germline ends. CDR1 is LNHDA and CDR2 is SQIVND in the germline V gene (reference sequence). The CDR3: CASRARGQDYNEQFF. Written as DNA, the CDR3 is TGTGCCAGTAGGGCACGTGGGCAGGACTACAATGAGCAGTTCTTC.

Concerning this clone: One base away lies a much larger clone, so this may be a sequencing read error. The sample holds other DNA sequences that translate to the same CDR3. The V gene is TRBV18, the J gene TRBJ2-7; the D gene is possibly TRBD1 (5 bases). Germline V gives CDR1 KGHSH, CDR2 LQKENI. The CDR3 contains 13 residues. Trimming stripped 1 base from V and 1 base from J, with 5 bases between. CDR3 in DNA: TGTGCCAGCTCACCACAGGGGTCCTACGAGCAGTACTTC. This gives the protein CASSPQGSYEQYF.

This chain connects TRBV10-3 to TRBJ2-5; D may be TRBD1 (5 bases). The CDR3 covers 11 residues. With 8 bases removed from V and 4 bases from J, the gap between germline ends came to 8 bases. Germline V gives CDR1 ENHRY, CDR2 SYGVKD. The CDR3 region is CAIGQGETQYF. The CDR3 region has the DNA TGTGCCATCGGCCAGGGAGAGACCCAGTACTTC.

This clone was found many times. The V and J genes are TRBV3-1 (or the pseudogene TRBV3-2) and TRBJ2-7; D may be TRBD2 (6 bases). V shed 0 bases and J shed 0 bases, with 15 bases lying between them. The V gene's germline CDR1 is LGHDT and CDR2 YNNKEL (reference sequence). The CDR3 spans 17 residues. This CDR3 reads CASSQDGAGHSSYEQYF. The CDR3 DNA is TGTGCCAGCAGCCAAGATGGGGCGGGGCACTCCTCCTACGAGCAGTACTTC.

Comments on this clone: The junction departs from germline at one end; a sequencing error may be responsible. This chain joins TRBV28 and TRBJ2-1, with D hard to call. Germline V gives CDR1 MDHEN, CDR2 SYDVKM. There are 11 residues in the CDR3. CDR3 in amino acids: CASRDHLVSVF. CDR3 nucleotides: TGTGCCAGCAGAGACCACCTGGTGAGCGTCTTC.

This chain links TRBV3-1 (or the pseudogene TRBV3-2) with TRBJ1-2; D possibly corresponds to TRBD1 (6 bases). Deletions cut 0 bases from V and 7 bases from J, with 18 bases between. The CDR3 totals 16 residues. Per germline, CDR1 LGHDT and CDR2 YNNKEL (reference sequence). The CDR3 DNA reads as TGTGCCAGCAGCCAAGATTTTTATTGGGGGCTGGGTGGCTACACCTTC. This gives the protein CASSQDFYWGLGGYTF.

CDR3 DNA: TGTGCCAGCAGCTTATTGGGGACAGGGGGCAATGAGCAGTTCTTC. Translating it yields CASSLLGTGGNEQFF. The chain joins TRBV11-2 to TRBJ2-1; 11 bases map to TRBD1. This CDR3 is built from 15 residues. Germline CDR1 reads SGHAT; CDR2 reads FQNNGV. The junction had 3 bases not matched to a gene; V was cut back by 2 bases and J by 6 bases.

The chain links TRBV6-5 to TRBJ2-7; 9 nucleotides line up with TRBD2. The V and J ends lost 8 bases and 4 bases, in that order; junction bases with no gene match: 6. The CDR3 runs 13 residues. The V gene's germline CDR1 is MNHEY and CDR2 SVGAGI. The CDR3 sequence is CASGLAPLYEQYF. In nucleotides, the CDR3 is TGTGCCAGCGGACTAGCGCCCCTTTACGAGCAGTACTTC.

In this sample, this clone turned up once. The chain is built from TRBV5-4 and TRBJ2-1; possible D gene TRBD2, 6 bases. The CDR3 contains 17 residues. The ends were cut back, 0 bases at V and 0 bases at J, with 13 bases in the middle. Germline assignment: CDR1 SGHNT and CDR2 YYREEE (reference sequence). CDR3 region: CASSLGAGGTSYNEQFF. Written as DNA, the CDR3 is TGTGCCAGCAGCTTGGGGGCGGGCGGGACCTCCTACAATGAGCAGTTCTTC.

V usage is TRBV5-4 and J usage is TRBJ2-5; D uncertain. CDR3 length: 12 amino acids. Trimming stripped 1 base from V and 4 bases from J, with 5 bases between. Per germline, CDR1 SGHNT and CDR2 YYREEE (reference sequence). The CDR3 DNA reads TGTGCCAGCAGCTTGCCCCGAGAGACCCAGTACTTC. This sequence encodes CASSLPRETQYF.

The chain joins TRBV19 to TRBJ2-1; 11 nucleotides line up with TRBD2. Trimming removed 0 bases from V and 14 bases from J; junction bases left unmatched: 9. The CDR3 covers 15 residues. Looked up from germline, CDR1 is LNHDA and CDR2 is SQIVND (reference sequence). In DNA form, the CDR3 reads TGTGCCAGTAGTATAGATCCGGGGTTAGCGGGAGGGGAGTTCTTC. Translation gives CASSIDPGLAGGEFF.

V is TRBV7-8 and J is TRBJ2-7; maybe TRBD1 (7 bases). CDR1 is SGHVS, CDR2 FQNEAQ, per germline. V was pared by 5 bases and J by 1 base, with 12 bases between. The CDR3 spans 14 residues. The CDR3 nucleotides read TGTGCCAGCAGCCAGGAGGGGGCTTCCTACGAGCAGTACTTC. It encodes CASSQEGASYEQYF.

V gene TRBV7-9 combines with J gene TRBJ2-6, with a tentative D call TRBD2 (5 bases). CDR1 and CDR2 (germline): SEHNR, FQNEAQ (reference sequence). With 7 bases removed from V and 4 bases from J, the gap between germline ends came to 26 bases. The CDR3 covers 19 residues. The CDR3 loop reads CASNPSWDGSLAGANVLTF. The CDR3, as DNA: TGTGCCAGCAACCCTAGCTGGGATGGGAGTCTGGCGGGGGCCAACGTCCTGACTTTC.

The chain employs TRBV30 and TRBJ2-5; 8 bases agree with TRBD1. J gave up 3 bases and V 4 bases, and 4 bases lay outside the gene matches. CDR3 length equals 13 residues. CDR1 is GTSNPN and CDR2 is SVGIG in the germline V gene (reference sequence). The CDR3 region has the DNA TGTGCCTGGAAAACAGGGGGGAAAGAGACCCAGTACTTC. It specifies CAWKTGGKETQYF.

The chain combines TRBV3-1 (or the pseudogene TRBV3-2) with TRBJ2-7; 9 bases map to TRBD2. J was trimmed by 6 bases and V by 4 bases; bases with no gene match: 10. CDR3 size: 15 residues. From germline, CDR1 is LGHDT and CDR2 YNNKEL (reference sequence). The CDR3 DNA reads as TGTGCCAGCAGCCTATTAGCGGGAGCTACAAGCGAGCAGTACTTC. It codes for CASSLLAGATSEQYF.

In DNA form, the CDR3 reads TGTGCCAGCAGCCCCCCGGCTAGCGGAGGGGATACGCAGTATTTT. Protein: CASSPPASGGDTQYF. V and J are TRBV5-5 and TRBJ2-3, with 7 bases that match TRBD2. Germline V gene sequence: CDR1 SGHKS, CDR2 YYEKEE (reference sequence). V shed 4 bases, J shed 6 bases, and the junction held 11 bases outside the gene matches. CDR3 length: 15 residues. Full variable domain (missing parts from reference TRBV5-5 and TRBJ2-3): DAGVTQSPTHLIKTRGQQVTLRCSPISGHKSVSWYQQVLGQGPQFIFQYYEKEERGRGNFPDRFSARQFPNYSSELNVNALLLGDSALYLCASSPPASGGDTQYFGPGTRLTVL.

The V gene is TRBV21-1, the J gene TRBJ2-1; the table gives TRBD2 as D, unverified against the DNA. TRBV21-1 is assigned pseudogene status. The CDR3 is made up of 19 amino acids. The CDR3 loop is CASSKVAGVAGESYNEQFF. CDR3 bases: TGTGCCAGCAGCAAAGTCGCGGGGGTAGCGGGAGAATCCTACAATGAGCAGTTCTTC.

The chain joins TRBV11-3 to TRBJ2-7, with D perhaps TRBD2 (5 bases). Germline CDR1 and CDR2: SGHNT and YENEEA. The length of the CDR3 is 13 residues. With 5 bases removed from V and 4 bases from J, the gap between germline ends came to 12 bases. The CDR3 nucleotides read TGTGCCAGCAGCCCGAGCGGAACTTACGAGCAGTACTTC. Its protein product is CASSPSGTYEQYF.

This chain uses TRBV15 with TRBJ1-2, with 10 bases fitting TRBD1. The CDR3 covers 15 residues. The J segment lost 6 bases and the V segment lost 1 base, leaving 5 bases of the junction unmatched. Per germline, CDR1 LNHNV and CDR2 YYDKDF (reference sequence). CDR3 amino acids: CATSRGQGQGNGYTF. Written as DNA, the CDR3 is TGTGCCACCAGCAGAGGGCAGGGACAGGGGAATGGCTACACCTTC. The whole variable domain, remainder taken from reference TRBV15 and TRBJ1-2, is DAMVIQNPRYQVTQFGKPVTLSCSQTLNHNVMYWYQQKSSQAPKLLFHYYDKDFNNEADTPDNFQSRRPNTSFCFLDIRSPGLGDTAMYLCATSRGQGQGNGYTFGSGTRLTVV.

The rearrangement joins TRBV7-2 to TRBJ2-5, with 8 bases identical to TRBD2. The CDR3 runs to 18 residues. V dropped 2 bases and J dropped 2; count of bases not matched to a gene: 13. CDR1 is SGHTA, CDR2 FQGNSA, per germline. The CDR3 DNA follows: TGTGCCAGCAGCTTATTCTCGTGGACTAGCAGATTACAAGAGACCCAGTACTTC. It translates to CASSLFSWTSRLQETQYF.

This sequence joins TRBV10-1 and TRBJ2-1; TRBD2 aligns across 13 bases. Per germline, CDR1 WNHNN and CDR2 SYGVQD (reference sequence). This CDR3 is 14 amino acids long. Trimming removed 7 bases from V and 10 bases from J; junction bases left unmatched: 7. CDR3: CASTKGLAGSEQFF. CDR3 in DNA: TGCGCCAGCACCAAGGGACTAGCGGGGTCGGAGCAGTTCTTC.

The J gene is TRBJ2-2, the V gene TRBV2; 7 bases agree with TRBD2. Germline V gene lookup returns CDR1 SNHLY and CDR2 FYNNEI. Losses at the gene ends were 6 bases for V and 3 bases for J; bases not matched to a gene: 10. The CDR3 totals 16 residues. CDR3 sequence (DNA): TGTGCCAGCAGGGCCAAGTGGCTAGCGGACACCGGGGAGCTGTTTTTT. The encoded protein is CASRAKWLADTGELFF. Filled out from reference TRBV2 and TRBJ2-2, the complete variable domain reads EPEVTQTPSHQVTQMGQEVILRCVPISNHLYFYWYRQILGQKVEFLVSFYNNEISEKSEIFDDQFSVERPDGSNFTLKIRSTKLEDSAMYFCASRAKWLADTGELFFGEGSRLTVL.